What follows are 14 T cell receptor beta chains derived from one specimen sequenced in a study of blood T cell repertoires in COVID-19. Only in-frame clones appear in the TCRdb table, and some are missing; sequencing was by immunoSEQ multiplex PCR. Here the sample spans some 210,000 clones, 80% to 95% being singletons. Sequenced: peripheral blood. The receptors originated from a man aged 55 to 70 with COVID-19, enrolled during active disease.

The table lists this clone with a few counts. This chain joins TRBV5-8 and TRBJ2-3; TRBD2 aligns across 7 bases. Germline CDR1 and CDR2: SGHTS and YDEGEE. This CDR3 has 18 residues. The junction had 19 bases not matched to a gene; V was cut back by 8 bases and J by 1 base. CDR3 sequence (DNA): TGTGCCAGTCCTTGGATATTGGAGGGAGGGCCTCGCACAGATACGCAGTATTTT. This gives the protein CASPWILEGGPRTDTQYF. The full variable domain, in which reference TRBV5-8 and TRBJ2-3 provide the parts outside the CDR3, is EAGVTQSPTHLIKTRGQQATLRCSPISGHTSVYWYQQALGLGLQFLLWYDEGEERNRGNFPPRFSGRQFPNYSSELNVNALELEDSALYLCASPWILEGGPRTDTQYFGPGTRLTVL.

The sample holds one count of this clone. This sequence joins TRBV3-1 (or the pseudogene TRBV3-2) and TRBJ1-1, with 8 bases identical to TRBD1. The V gene's germline CDR1 is LGHDT and CDR2 YNNKEL (reference sequence). The J segment lost 5 bases and the V segment lost 5 bases, leaving 7 bases of the junction unmatched. CDR3 size: 14 residues. The CDR3 nucleotides are TGTGCCAGCAGCACCCACAGGGGGGGGACTGAAGCTTTCTTT. It yields the protein CASSTHRGGTEAFF.

In DNA, the CDR3 is TGTGCCAGCTCACCACCGGGACATAACAATGAGCAGTTCTTC. It yields the protein CASSPPGHNNEQFF. The rearrangement joins TRBV18 to TRBJ2-1; possible D gene TRBD1, 6 bases. Germline loops: CDR1 KGHSH, CDR2 LQKENI. Deletions cut 0 bases from V and 5 bases from J, with 8 bases between. This CDR3 contains 14 residues.

This clone was recorded once. The chain is built from TRBV30 and TRBJ2-7, with TRBD2 matching 7 bases. Germline V gene lookup returns CDR1 GTSNPN and CDR2 SVGIG (reference sequence). This CDR3 has 13 residues. J gave up 3 bases and V 7 bases, and 9 bases lay outside the gene matches. CDR3 protein: CASTTAGDYEQYF. CDR3 sequence (DNA): TGTGCCTCTACGACCGCGGGGGACTACGAGCAGTACTTC. The whole variable domain, remainder taken from reference TRBV30 and TRBJ2-7, is SQTIHQWPATLVQPVGSPLSLECTVEGTSNPNLYWYRQAAGRGLQLLFYSVGIGQISSEVPQNLSASRPQDRQFILSSKKLLLSDSGFYLCASTTAGDYEQYFGPGTRLTVT.

A single count supports this clone. The rearrangement uses TRBV19 and TRBJ1-6, with 10 bases identical to TRBD1. Germline V gives CDR1 LNHDA, CDR2 SQIVND (reference sequence). The CDR3 is 16 amino acids. The J segment lost 2 bases and the V segment lost 9 bases, leaving 7 bases of the junction unmatched. The CDR3 sequence is CASTWGQGTYNSPLHF. Here the CDR3 DNA reads TGTGCCAGCACCTGGGGACAGGGGACCTATAATTCACCCCTCCACTTT.

For the CDR3, the DNA is TGCGCCAGCAGCCCAAGCCGGGTGGAGGATACGCAGTATTTT. It is translated as CASSPSRVEDTQYF. The chain links TRBV5-1 to TRBJ2-3; D is unclear. The V gene lost 4 bases and the J gene lost 6 bases, with 15 bases spanning the gap. This CDR3 contains 14 residues. Looked up from germline, CDR1 is SGHRS and CDR2 is YFSETQ.

The rearrangement uses TRBV4-3 and TRBJ2-7, with a tentative D call TRBD2 (6 bases). The CDR3 sequence is 15 residues long. Germline V gives CDR1 LGHNA, CDR2 YSLEER. V shed 1 base and J shed 0 bases, with 10 bases lying between them. The CDR3 is CASSQVADYSYEQYF. For the CDR3, the DNA is TGCGCCAGCAGCCAAGTAGCGGACTACTCCTACGAGCAGTACTTC.

The genes are TRBV19 and TRBJ2-5, with D unclear. Per germline, CDR1 LNHDA and CDR2 SQIVND (reference sequence). The CDR3 has 13 residues. The V end was cut by 3 bases, the J end by 1 base, with 6 bases between. For the CDR3, the DNA is TGTGCCAGTAGTATTAGCAGCCAAGAGACCCAGTACTTC. Its protein is CASSISSQETQYF.

The V gene is TRBV7-8, the J gene TRBJ2-3, with 7 bases matching TRBD2. J lost 9 bases, V lost 5 bases, and 11 bases had no gene match. CDR3 length: 14 residues. The germline V gene has CDR1 SGHVS and CDR2 FQNEAQ. The DNA of the CDR3 is TGTGCCAGCAGCCCGCAGGAGACTAGCTCGACGCAGTATTTT. Protein sequence: CASSPQETSSTQYF.

V and J are TRBV18 and TRBJ1-5; 7 bases map to TRBD1. Germline V gives CDR1 KGHSH, CDR2 LQKENI. Trimming removed 6 bases from V and 0 bases from J; junction bases left unmatched: 5. The CDR3 is made up of 15 amino acids. CDR3 loop: CASSPDRRSNQPQHF. In DNA, the CDR3 is TGTGCCAGCTCCCCGGACAGGCGTAGCAATCAGCCCCAGCATTTT.

This sequence joins TRBV7-9 and TRBJ2-7, with 9 bases matching TRBD1. From germline, CDR1 is SEHNR and CDR2 FQNEAQ (reference sequence). With 5 bases clipped from V and 4 bases from J, the junction kept 12 bases outside the gene matches. The length of the CDR3 is 16 residues. CDR3 sequence: CASSGFGTGMVYEQYF. DNA of the CDR3: TGTGCCAGCAGCGGATTTGGGACAGGGATGGTTTACGAGCAGTACTTC.

The chain is built from TRBV27 and TRBJ1-6; tentatively, D is TRBD1 (5 bases). CDR1 and CDR2 (germline): MNHEY, SMNVEV (reference sequence). V shed 5 bases and J shed 10 bases, with 18 bases lying between them. The CDR3 runs to 15 residues. The CDR3 region has the DNA TGTGCCAGCAGTCTGACCCAGGGTAGGGCATCACCCCTCCACTTT. Amino acid sequence: CASSLTQGRASPLHF.

J is TRBJ1-2 and V is TRBV18; perhaps TRBD1 as D (6 bases). V dropped 2 bases and J dropped 8 bases, with 15 bases sitting between them. The V gene's germline CDR1 is KGHSH and CDR2 LQKENI. This CDR3 has 14 residues. CDR3 sequence reads: CASSPVRGYSGYTF. The DNA for the CDR3 is TGTGCCAGCTCACCAGTCAGGGGATATTCGGGCTACACCTTC.

V usage is TRBV6-5 and J usage is TRBJ1-2, with 7 positions matching TRBD1. The CDR3 consists of 14 residues. Looked up from germline, CDR1 is MNHEY and CDR2 is SVGAGI. V lost 8 bases to trimming and J lost 1 base; unmatched junction nucleotides: 7. The DNA for the CDR3 is TGTGCCAGCGGCACCTCAGGGGGTAACTATGGCTACACCTTC. It specifies CASGTSGGNYGYTF.